The 16 T cell receptor beta chains given below trace back to one sample, sequenced in a study of blood T cell repertoires in COVID-19. Here immunoSEQ multiplex PCR was the method, and the copy in TCRdb shows in-frame clones only, minus some. This table has hundreds of thousands of clones, about 86% appearing once. Sequencing input: PBMCs or T cells enriched from blood (not recorded which). The receptors were gathered from a woman in her fifties or sixties who had recovered from COVID-19.

This chain joins TRBV7-6 and TRBJ1-1; D gene unclear. This CDR3 has 14 amino acids. Trimming left V 3 bases short and J 4 bases short, with 12 bases between. The germline gives CDR1 SGHVS, CDR2 FNYEAQ. The CDR3 sequence: CASSFGEASTEAFF. CDR3 sequence (DNA): TGTGCCAGCAGCTTTGGGGAGGCTAGCACTGAAGCTTTCTTT. Full variable domain (missing parts from reference TRBV7-6 and TRBJ1-1): GAGVSQSPRYKVTKRGQDVALRCDPISGHVSLYWYRQALGQGPEFLTYFNYEAQQDKSGLPNDRFSAERPEGSISTLTIQRTEQRDSAMYRCASSFGEASTEAFFGQGTRLTVV.

The chain's CDR3 is CASSARSMNTEAFF. The CDR3 DNA reads TGTGCCAGCAGCGCAAGGAGCATGAACACTGAAGCTTTCTTT. The V and J genes are TRBV9 and TRBJ1-1; D call uncertain. Trimming removed 3 bases at V and 0 bases at J, with 9 bases between. CDR3 size: 14 residues. CDR1 is SGDLS, CDR2 YYNGEE, per germline.

The chain joins TRBV10-3 to TRBJ2-7, with 9 bases aligning to TRBD2. Germline V gene data show CDR1 as ENHRY and CDR2 as SYGVKD. The length of the CDR3 is 16 residues. V lost 10 bases to trimming and J lost 4 bases; unmatched junction nucleotides: 17. CDR3 DNA sequence: TGTGCCACCACCTCGATGGCGGGGGGGGGACTTTACGAGCAGTACTTC. Amino acids: CATTSMAGGGLYEQYF.

V and J are TRBV19 and TRBJ1-4; no reliable D call. This CDR3 has 15 residues. The V gene's germline CDR1 is LNHDA and CDR2 SQIVND (reference sequence). Trimming took off 8 bases at V and 12 bases at J, with 25 bases between the two ends. CDR3 sequence: CASPLNPDGLAELFF. In DNA form, the CDR3 reads TGTGCCAGTCCCCTCAACCCGGACGGACTAGCAGAACTGTTTTTT.

The gene calls are TRBV28 and TRBJ1-6; possible D gene TRBD1, 5 bases. From germline, CDR1 is MDHEN and CDR2 SYDVKM. This CDR3 contains 17 residues. V shed 2 bases and J shed 3 bases, with 14 bases lying between them. CDR3: CASSLGAGGGYNSPLHF. The CDR3 region has the DNA TGTGCCAGCAGTTTAGGTGCCGGGGGGGGCTATAATTCACCCCTCCACTTT.

V and J are TRBV7-3 and TRBJ2-1; maybe TRBD2 (6 bases). The CDR3 runs to 15 residues. Trimming shortened V by 3 bases and J by 4 bases, and 13 bases separated the two germline ends. Germline lookup yields CDR1 SGHTA and CDR2 FQGTGA. DNA for the CDR3: TGTGCCAGCAGCTTCCTACTAGCTTCGTACAATGAGCAGTTCTTC. Its translation: CASSFLLASYNEQFF.

The V call is TRBV19, the J call TRBJ1-3, with a possible D match to TRBD1 (5 bases). Germline V gene data show CDR1 as LNHDA and CDR2 as SQIVND (reference sequence). The CDR3 runs to 16 residues. The V end was cut by 5 bases, the J end by 2 bases, with 16 bases between. The DNA of the CDR3 is TGTGCCAGTAGTGCCCTCTTGCAGGGCGCTGGAAACACCATATATTTT. It yields the protein CASSALLQGAGNTIYF.

This sequence joins TRBV4-3 and TRBJ1-2; D gene ambiguous. CDR1 is LGHNA and CDR2 is YSLEER in the germline V gene. This CDR3 has 17 residues. Trimming took 0 bases from V and 2 from J, leaving 16 bases between them. CDR3 protein: CASSQEDLVSSNYGYTF. The CDR3, as DNA: TGCGCCAGCAGCCAAGAGGATCTAGTAAGTTCCAACTATGGCTACACCTTC.

V usage is TRBV7-9 and J usage is TRBJ1-2, with a weak D call TRBD1 (6 bases). Germline loops: CDR1 SEHNR, CDR2 FQNEAQ (reference sequence). The CDR3 spans 13 residues. V was pared by 5 bases and J by 7 bases, with 14 bases between. The CDR3 DNA is TGTGCCAGCAGCCGAACAGGGTCTCTTGGCTACACCTTC. It yields the protein CASSRTGSLGYTF. The variable domain in full, with the rest retrieved from reference TRBV7-9 and TRBJ1-2, is DTGVSQNPRHKITKRGQNVTFRCDPISEHNRLYWYRQTLGQGPEFLTYFQNEAQLEKSRLLSDRFSAERPKGSFSTLEIQRTEQGDSAMYLCASSRTGSLGYTFGSGTRLTVV.

The J gene is TRBJ1-2, the V gene TRBV7-6; TRBD1 matches at 7 bases. The CDR3 is 15 residues long. V shed 4 bases and J 4 bases; nucleotides not matched to a gene: 9. Germline CDR1 and CDR2: SGHVS and FNYEAQ. This chain's CDR3 is CASSSRTGGSYGYTF. The CDR3 DNA reads TGTGCCAGCAGCTCTCGGACAGGTGGGAGCTATGGCTACACCTTC.

V is TRBV24-1 and J is TRBJ1-4, with 9 bases identical to TRBD1. The ends lost 5 bases at V and 7 bases at J; junction bases unmatched: 4. Germline CDR1 is KGHDR and CDR2 is SFDVKD. This CDR3 contains 14 residues. The CDR3 reads CATSGTGESEKLFF. Written as DNA, the CDR3 is TGTGCCACCAGTGGGACAGGGGAGAGTGAAAAACTGTTTTTT.

This rearrangement joins TRBV28 to TRBJ1-2; possibly TRBD1 for D (6 bases). This CDR3 contains 13 residues. The V gene's germline CDR1 is MDHEN and CDR2 SYDVKM. V lost 8 bases and J lost 2, with 12 bases in between. CDR3 region: CASFQGKNYGYTF. The CDR3 bases are TGTGCCAGCTTTCAGGGGAAAAACTATGGCTACACCTTC.

This clone was counted a single time. The chain employs TRBV2 and TRBJ1-4, with D tentatively TRBD1 (6 bases). The CDR3 consists of 14 residues. Germline CDR1 is SNHLY and CDR2 is FYNNEI. The V end lost 6 bases, the J end lost 8 bases, and 16 bases lay between the germline ends. CDR3 bases: TGTGCCAGCAGATTCCAGGGGAGGGTGGAAAAACTGTTTTTT. Translated, it gives CASRFQGRVEKLFF.

J is TRBJ1-3 and V is TRBV4-3, with D unclear. Germline CDR1 is LGHNA and CDR2 is YSLEER. V lost 4 bases and J 0 bases, leaving 13 bases between the germline ends. This CDR3 comprises 16 residues. The CDR3 loop is CASSPSSGYSGNTIYF. As DNA, the CDR3 is TGCGCCAGCAGCCCCTCAAGCGGATACTCTGGAAACACCATATATTTT.

V usage is TRBV6-2 or TRBV6-3 and J usage is TRBJ1-2; D remains unclear. Germline CDR1 is MNHEY and CDR2 is SVGEGT. V dropped 5 bases and J dropped 7 bases, with 14 bases sitting between them. This CDR3 is built from 13 residues. CDR3 DNA: TGTGCCAGCAGTCCCCTGGAGCCTGGTGGCTACACCTTC. It codes for CASSPLEPGGYTF.

The chain employs TRBV7-2 and TRBJ1-3; 9 bases match TRBD1. V was pared by 6 bases and J by 5 bases, with 11 bases of the junction left unmatched. The CDR3 totals 16 residues. Looked up from germline, CDR1 is SGHTA and CDR2 is FQGNSA. The CDR3 bases are TGTGCCAGCAGAGAAATACCCGGGACAGGGCGAAACACCATATATTTT. Its translation is CASREIPGTGRNTIYF.